A selection of T cell receptor beta chains follows, all from one sample in a study of T cells after yellow fever vaccination. TCRdb used MiXCR to reprocess the 5' RACE reads, holding one entry per CDR3 protein. The data contain 450,000 to 550,000 distinct CDR3 sequences, just over 20% of them seen just once; the ten biggest clones take up roughly a sixth. Specimen: PBMCs, collected approximately 22 days after the first yellow fever vaccination. All receptors derive from a man in his late teens or twenties who received the YFV17D yellow fever vaccine. CDR3s include the opening cysteine and the closing phenylalanine or tryptophan. D genes are given only for firm matches. Expanded clones get a size class; other rows say once, few or many, or leave the size out.

D gene | clone size | J gene | V gene | CDR3 protein | CDR3 DNA
. | . | TRBJ2-7 | TRBV7-7 | CASSPGTGSTYEQYF | TGTGCCAGCAGCCCCGGGACGGGGAGTACCTACGAGCAGTACTTC
. | few | TRBJ2-7 | TRBV15 | CATSRAPTEQPAYEQYF | TGTGCCACCAGCAGAGCTCCCACCGAACAGCCAGCCTACGAGCAGTACTTC
. | . | TRBJ2-4 | TRBV20-1 | CSAPDQKKNIQYF | TGCAGTGCCCCGGACCAGAAAAAAAACATTCAGTACTTC
TRBD1 | . | TRBJ2-2 | TRBV3-1 | CASSQGQGWSGELFF | TGTGCCAGCAGCCAGGGACAGGGTTGGTCCGGGGAGCTGTTTTTT
. | . | TRBJ2-1 | TRBV7-9 | CASSLYREQFF | TGTGCCAGCAGCTTGTACCGGGAGCAGTTCTTC
. | . | TRBJ2-6 | TRBV18 | CASSPGAAGANVLTF | TGTGCCAGCTCACCGGGGGCAGCTGGGGCCAACGTCCTGACTTTC
. | . | TRBJ2-3 | TRBV4-1 | CASSQDAGTDTQYF | TGCGCCAGCAGCCAAGATGCAGGCACAGATACGCAGTATTTT
. | few | TRBJ2-3 | TRBV11-2 | CASSLGARSLGSSDTQYF | TGTGCCAGCAGCTTGGGGGCGCGGTCGTTGGGGTCGTCTGATACGCAGTATTTT
TRBD2 | . | TRBJ2-1 | TRBV30 | CACSNLAGSYYNEQFF | TGTGCCTGTAGTAATCTAGCGGGGTCCTACTACAATGAGCAGTTCTTC
. | few | TRBJ1-5 | TRBV27 | CASSGQSGQPQHF | TGTGCCAGCAGCGGACAGTCGGGCCAGCCCCAGCATTTT
TRBD2 | few | TRBJ2-3 | TRBV12-3/TRBV12-4 | CASSYDQGLAGDTQYF | TGTGCCAGCAGTTACGACCAGGGACTAGCGGGAGATACGCAGTATTTT
TRBD2 | . | TRBJ2-2 | TRBV6-1 | CASRWGGNTGELFF | TGTGCCAGCAGATGGGGGGGAAATACCGGGGAGCTGTTTTTT
TRBD2 | many | TRBJ2-3 | TRBV20-1 | CSASSGGHTQYF | TGCAGTGCTAGTAGCGGGGGGCATACGCAGTATTTT
. | few | TRBJ2-2 | TRBV7-9 | CASSLHLSTGELFF | TGTGCCAGCAGCCTACATCTTAGCACCGGGGAGCTGTTTTTT
. | . | TRBJ1-3 | TRBV2 | CASSDMGAGNTIYF | TGTGCCAGCAGTGACATGGGGGCTGGAAACACCATATATTTT
. | . | TRBJ2-7 | TRBV6-2/TRBV6-3 | CASSSGTGTQPYEQYF | TGTGCCAGCAGTTCAGGGACCGGGACACAACCCTACGAGCAGTACTTC
TRBD2 | . | TRBJ2-3 | TRBV12-3/TRBV12-4 | CASSFEAGGWSDTQYF | TGTGCCAGCAGTTTTGAGGCGGGGGGGTGGTCAGATACGCAGTATTTT
. | . | TRBJ2-3 | TRBV9 | CASSVQGRGGTDTQYF | TGTGCCAGCAGCGTCCAAGGGAGAGGGGGGACAGATACGCAGTATTTT
. | . | TRBJ1-1 | TRBV20-1 | CSAREVNTEAFF | TGCAGTGCTAGGGAGGTGAACACTGAAGCTTTCTTT
TRBD1 | . | TRBJ1-1 | TRBV20-1 | CSARTGVAVTEAFF | TGCAGTGCGCGGACAGGGGTGGCCGTCACTGAAGCTTTCTTT
TRBD2 | few | TRBJ2-3 | TRBV15 | CATSRDMGGGGSTDTQYF | TGTGCCACCAGCAGAGATATGGGCGGGGGGGGAAGCACAGATACGCAGTATTTT
TRBD1 | . | TRBJ2-3 | TRBV20-1 | CSAPGQGPDTQYF | TGCAGTGCTCCGGGACAGGGCCCAGATACGCAGTATTTT
. | . | TRBJ1-2 | TRBV12-3/TRBV12-4 | CASNPLGVSGYGYTF | TGTGCCAGCAATCCCCTAGGGGTATCCGGGTATGGCTACACCTTC
. | . | TRBJ2-1 | TRBV7-3 | CASSPSQGSYNEQFF | TGTGCCAGCAGCCCCAGTCAGGGCTCCTACAATGAGCAGTTCTTC
. | many | TRBJ2-3 | TRBV12-3/TRBV12-4 | CASRRGSEDTQYF | TGTGCCAGCAGACGGGGCTCAGAGGATACGCAGTATTTT
. | . | TRBJ2-4 | TRBV6-5 | CASSYGDSKADIQYF | TGTGCCAGCAGTTACGGGGACTCAAAGGCGGACATTCAGTACTTC
. | few | TRBJ2-5 | TRBV7-2 | CASSLAGGRQETQYF | TGTGCCAGCAGCTTAGCGGGGGGCAGACAAGAGACCCAGTACTTC